A single sample gave rise to the 21 T cell receptor beta chains below, sequenced in a study of metastatic and nonmetastatic thyroid tumors. Thyroid surgery was performed in patients who had received no treatment beforehand. TCRdb re-analyzed the PCR reads through MiXCR. The sample lists tens of thousands of clones; just under 30% were seen once. The sample comprised blood. The receptors shown here come from a female donor with papillary thyroid cancer or a benign thyroid nodule (not recorded which). Some clones in this sample may be carry-over from other donors' samples.

This clone was recorded a few times. The chain is built from TRBV27 and TRBJ2-7; 9 bases are a match to TRBD1. The J segment lost 5 bases and the V segment lost 3 bases, leaving 2 bases of the junction unmatched. Germline assignment: CDR1 MNHEY and CDR2 SMNVEV (reference sequence). The CDR3 is 13 residues long. CDR3 in DNA: TGTGCCAGCAGTTTTAACAGGGGGCACGAGCAGTACTTC. It translates to CASSFNRGHEQYF.

Worth noting for this clone: The CDR3 carries no conserved terminal phenylalanine or tryptophan, so it likely arises from a read error. The chain links TRBV3-1 to TRBJ1-2; D is possibly TRBD1 (5 bases). V was trimmed by 3 bases and J by 0 bases, leaving 11 bases between them. The CDR3 is made up of 15 amino acids. Germline CDR1 is LGHDT and CDR2 is YNNKEL (reference sequence). The chain's CDR3 is CASSQGGGANYGYTL. DNA for the CDR3: TGTGCCAGCAGCCAGGGGGGGGGAGCTAACTATGGCTACACCCTC.

This chain links TRBV6-2 or TRBV6-3 with TRBJ2-3; 8 bases are a match to TRBD2. The length of the CDR3 is 16 residues. V gave up 2 bases and J gave up 4 bases; unmatched junction bases: 8. Germline V gene lookup returns CDR1 MNHEY and CDR2 SVGEGT. The CDR3 DNA sequence: TGTGCCAGCAGTTACCCGCGCGGGGGGATCGCAGATACGCAGTATTTT. Translation: CASSYPRGGIADTQYF.

This clone was detected a few times. This rearrangement joins TRBV20-1 to TRBJ2-7, with D maybe TRBD2 (5 bases). Trimming removed 2 bases from V and 3 bases from J, with 14 bases in between. The V gene's germline CDR1 is DFQATT and CDR2 SNEGSKA (reference sequence). This CDR3 is built from 14 residues. CDR3 amino acids: CSARSLTGNYEQYF. CDR3 bases: TGCAGTGCTAGAAGCTTGACGGGGAACTACGAGCAGTACTTC.

This clone was detected a few times. The V gene is TRBV6-1, the J gene TRBJ2-7; TRBD1 matches 7 bases. Germline lookup yields CDR1 MNHNS and CDR2 SASEGT. The junction had 16 bases not matched to a gene; V was cut back by 6 bases and J by 5 bases. CDR3 length equals 16 residues. CDR3 loop: CASSIGTVDKGHEQYF. For the CDR3, the DNA is TGTGCCAGCAGCATTGGGACAGTGGATAAGGGCCACGAGCAGTACTTC.

This chain connects TRBV6-2 or TRBV6-3 to TRBJ2-2, with D unclear. V dropped 6 bases and J dropped 6 bases, with 11 bases sitting between them. The germline V gene encodes CDR1 MNHEY and CDR2 SVGEGT. This CDR3 region has 13 residues. The DNA of the CDR3 is TGTGCCAGCAGCCAGGCGGTGCCCGGGGAGCTGTTTTTT. The encoded protein is CASSQAVPGELFF.

The chain is built from TRBV11-2 and TRBJ2-7; D gene ambiguous. Germline V CDR1 and CDR2: SGHAT, FQNNGV. V was pared by 0 bases and J by 0 bases, with 9 bases between. The CDR3 sequence is 15 residues long. In DNA form, the CDR3 reads TGTGCCAGCAGCTTAGACTCTACGAGCTCCTACGAGCAGTACTTC. Its translation is CASSLDSTSSYEQYF.

About this clone itself: One junction end disagrees with the germline gene, perhaps due to a read error. The CDR3, as DNA: TGTGCCAGCAGCCTTTTCGAGGCTGTCACCGGGGAGCTGTTTTTC. Protein sequence: CASSLFEAVTGELFF. This chain uses TRBV7-3 with TRBJ2-2, with D perhaps TRBD2 (5 bases). This CDR3 has 15 residues. CDR1 SGHTA and CDR2 FQGTGA come from the germline V gene.

This clone appeared many times. The chain is built from TRBV9 and TRBJ2-3, with 9 bases aligning to TRBD2. This CDR3 has 16 residues. CDR1 and CDR2 (germline): SGDLS, YYNGEE. Trimming removed 3 bases from V and 3 bases from J; junction bases left unmatched: 8. In nucleotides, the CDR3 is TGTGCCAGCAGCGCCGAGGTAGCGGGAGCAACAGATACGCAGTATTTT. Amino acid sequence: CASSAEVAGATDTQYF.

The chain joins TRBV6-1 to TRBJ2-2, with 8 bases aligning to TRBD2. CDR3 length: 14 amino acids. CDR1 is MNHNS, CDR2 SASEGT, per germline. J lost 6 bases, V lost 3 bases, and 3 bases had no gene match. CDR3 residues: CASSEGLDAGELFF. The CDR3 nucleotides are TGTGCCAGCAGTGAGGGACTAGACGCCGGGGAGCTGTTTTTT.

The J gene is TRBJ2-7, the V gene TRBV7-8, with a possible D match to TRBD1 (7 bases). The CDR3 runs 14 residues. Germline V gene lookup returns CDR1 SGHVS and CDR2 FQNEAQ. Trimming pared 3 bases from V and 3 bases from J, leaving 12 bases between. The CDR3 loop reads CASSFGTAGYEQYF. Here the CDR3 DNA reads TGTGCCAGCAGCTTCGGGACAGCGGGCTACGAGCAGTACTTC.

The V call is TRBV4-1, the J call TRBJ2-1, with a possible D match to TRBD2 (7 bases). The germline V gene encodes CDR1 MGHRA and CDR2 YSYEKL. Trimming took 4 bases from V and 4 from J, leaving 14 bases between them. The CDR3 is 15 amino acids. The CDR3 sequence is CASSPGRGAYNEQFF. For the CDR3, the DNA is TGCGCCAGCAGCCCCGGCCGGGGGGCTTACAATGAGCAGTTCTTC.

This clone was observed a few times. This chain links TRBV6-1 with TRBJ2-5; 8 bases fit TRBD1. The CDR3 runs to 13 residues. Germline V gives CDR1 MNHNS, CDR2 SASEGT. Trimming at V came to 5 bases and at J to 7 bases, leaving 6 bases not matched to a gene. CDR3 nucleotide sequence: TGTGCCAGCAGTCCAGGGGGCTGGGGGACCCAGTACTTC. It translates to CASSPGGWGTQYF.

Relative to its sample, this clone is medium-sized (0.01 to 0.1%). The chain recombines TRBV11-3 with TRBJ2-7; 12 bases are shared with TRBD2. J gave up 6 bases and V 5 bases, and 5 bases lay outside the gene matches. This CDR3 region has 14 residues. Per the germline V gene, CDR1 is SGHNT and CDR2 is YENEEA. The CDR3 loop reads CASSRLAGAFEQYF. The CDR3 DNA sequence: TGTGCCAGCAGCCGACTAGCGGGAGCTTTCGAGCAGTACTTC.

In this sample, this clone turned up many times. V and J are TRBV9 and TRBJ2-1; D is unresolved. The CDR3 is 12 residues long. Germline V lookup: CDR1 SGDLS, CDR2 YYNGEE. The V end was cut by 3 bases, the J end by 7 bases, with 8 bases between. The CDR3 DNA reads TGTGCCAGCAGCGCAGACTGGAATGAGCAGTTCTTC. Protein product: CASSADWNEQFF. The full variable domain, in which reference TRBV9 and TRBJ2-1 provide the parts outside the CDR3, is DSGVTQTPKHLITATGQRVTLRCSPRSGDLSVYWYQQSLDQGLQFLIQYYNGEERAKGNILERFSAQQFPDLHSELNLSSLELGDSALYFCASSADWNEQFFGPGTRLTVL.

Ten or more counts support this clone. The chain combines TRBV4-2 with TRBJ1-5; 8 nucleotides agree with TRBD1. CDR1 is LGHNA, CDR2 YNFKEQ, per germline. J lost 3 bases, V lost 4 bases, and 5 bases had no gene match. The CDR3 length is 15 residues. DNA of the CDR3: TGTGCCAGCAGCCGCGACAGGGGCGACAATCAGCCCCAGCATTTT. Translation gives CASSRDRGDNQPQHF.

This clone showed up many times. V and J are TRBV7-3 and TRBJ2-3; TRBD1 agrees at 7 bases. Germline V lookup: CDR1 SGHTA, CDR2 FQGTGA. The CDR3 sequence is 15 residues long. The trim removed 5 bases at V and 5 bases at J, leaving 10 bases unmatched. The DNA of the CDR3 is TGTGCCAGCAGCCCCCAGGGGGTTCAGATAGATACGCAGTATTTT. This gives the protein CASSPQGVQIDTQYF.

This clone has at least ten counts. The V and J genes are TRBV20-1 and TRBJ1-1, with 7 nucleotides matching TRBD1. Germline CDR1 and CDR2: DFQATT and SNEGSKA (reference sequence). The ends lost 3 bases at V and 4 bases at J; junction bases unmatched: 8. CDR3 length equals 14 residues. The CDR3 DNA sequence: TGCAGTGCTAGCAACGAAGGGGGCTTCACTGAAGCTTTCTTT. Its translation is CSASNEGGFTEAFF.

The V call is TRBV20-1, the J call TRBJ2-7, with 7 bases identical to TRBD1. The germline V gene has CDR1 DFQATT and CDR2 SNEGSKA (reference sequence). V shed 2 bases, J shed 3 bases, and the junction held 4 bases outside the gene matches. This CDR3 spans 13 amino acids. CDR3 coding DNA: TGCAGTGCTAGAAGGGACAGCCGCTACGAGCAGTACTTC. It is translated as CSARRDSRYEQYF.

Points on this clone: The final CDR3 position lacks the conserved phenylalanine or tryptophan, pointing to a likely read error. The chain employs TRBV28 and TRBJ1-3; D is uncertain. The CDR3 is made up of 17 amino acids. Germline CDR1 and CDR2: MDHEN and SYDVKM. V shed 6 bases and J shed 3 bases, with 21 bases lying between them. The CDR3 here is CASRTGEGIRFGNTIYL. CDR3 bases: TGTGCCAGCAGAACGGGAGAGGGAATCCGCTTTGGAAACACCATATATCTT.

This clone is medium-sized in the sample. The CDR3 loop reads CASSLAGDHEQYF. Written as DNA, the CDR3 is TGTGCCAGCAGTCTAGCGGGAGACCACGAGCAGTACTTC. The chain is built from TRBV6-2 or TRBV6-3 and TRBJ2-7; TRBD2 aligns across 10 bases. The CDR3 loop spans 13 amino acids. The V gene's germline CDR1 is MNHEY and CDR2 SVGEGT. J was trimmed by 5 bases and V by 5 bases; bases with no gene match: 3.